This is a list of T cell receptor beta chains from one sample in a study of shared T cell receptors in the human thymus. Assay: immunoSEQ multiplex PCR; the TCRdb copy retains only in-frame clones and omits some. The sample lists roughly 700,000 clones, approximately 88% occurring once. The sample was also reused in another study, on human thymus T cells.

Sequencing was carried out using thymocytes. These receptors all come from a boy younger than two with a congenital heart defect. Each CDR3 is given with its conserved first and last residue. A D gene is named only where the DNA matches it firmly. Clone size is stated in some rows and not others, as once, few, many or a class when expanded.

len,abundance,v_gene,j_gene,d_gene,CDR3aa,CDR3nt
16,-,TRBV5-1,TRBJ2-7,-,CASSRSNKEATYEQYF,TGCGCCAGCAGTCGCTCCAACAAGGAGGCCACCTACGAGCAGTACTTC
19,-,TRBV12-5,TRBJ2-2,TRBD2,CASGLVRASGRRGTGELFF,TGTGCTAGTGGTTTGGTACGGGCTAGCGGGAGGCGGGGCACCGGGGAGCTGTTTTTT
12,-,TRBV5-6,TRBJ2-7,TRBD1,CASSSGTVEQYF,TGTGCCAGCAGCTCCGGGACAGTGGAGCAGTACTTC
15,-,TRBV6-6,TRBJ1-5,TRBD1,CASRDRGRGNQPQHF,TGTGCCAGCAGAGACAGGGGACGGGGCAATCAGCCCCAGCATTTT
12,-,TRBV29-1,TRBJ1-1,-,CSVAQRSSEAFF,TGCAGCGTTGCACAGCGGTCGTCTGAAGCTTTCTTT
16,-,TRBV9,TRBJ2-1,-,CASSVARDNPYNEQFF,TGTGCCAGCAGCGTGGCTCGGGACAACCCCTACAATGAGCAGTTCTTC
12,-,TRBV15,TRBJ1-1,-,CATSHGARQAFF,TGTGCCACCAGCCATGGAGCTAGGCAAGCTTTCTTT
18,-,TRBV18,TRBJ2-1,TRBD2,CASSPSSFEREGRNEQFF,TGTGCCAGCTCACCAAGTTCGTTCGAGCGGGAGGGCCGCAATGAGCAGTTCTTC
18,-,TRBV5-4,TRBJ1-5,-,CASSHYAGEGDSNQPQHF,TGTGCCAGCAGCCATTATGCAGGGGAAGGGGATAGCAATCAGCCCCAGCATTTT
13,few,TRBV29-1,TRBJ2-2,-,CSVAADNTGELFF,TGCAGCGTTGCTGCAGATAACACCGGGGAGCTGTTTTTT
18,-,TRBV4-1,TRBJ2-7,TRBD2,CASSQDDGLAKGAYEQYF,TGCGCCAGCAGCCAAGATGACGGACTAGCAAAGGGTGCCTACGAGCAGTACTTC
16,-,TRBV19,TRBJ2-7,-,CATSVRRDTPTYEQYF,TGTGCCACCAGTGTTCGACGGGACACCCCTACCTACGAGCAGTACTTC
15,-,TRBV6-1,TRBJ2-3,-,CASSGKTRRADTQYF,TGTGCCAGCAGTGGAAAGACTAGGAGGGCAGATACGCAGTATTTT
15,-,TRBV29-1,TRBJ2-5,-,CSVPPSGTTQETQYF,TGCAGCGTCCCCCCGTCGGGGACAACCCAAGAGACCCAGTACTTC
15,-,TRBV30,TRBJ2-7,TRBD2,CAWRRLAGTSYEQYF,TGTGCCTGGAGGCGACTAGCGGGGACCTCCTACGAGCAGTACTTC
14,-,TRBV27,TRBJ2-7,-,CASSLRRESYEQYF,TGTGCCAGCAGTTTACGACGGGAGAGCTACGAGCAGTACTTC